This TCR beta chain was retrieved from a study of T cells in Graves' hyperthyroidism and ophthalmopathy. The CDR3 regions of TCR beta were amplified from RNA transcripts. A first-round RT-PCR of the TCR CDR3 used the HTBI primer set. TCRdb itself ran the multiplex PCR reads through MiXCR, one entry per CDR3 protein. Of around 690,000 distinct CDR3 sequences listed, under 25% are singletons. The CDR3 loop spans 15 amino acids. V dropped 3 bases and J dropped 2 bases, with 12 bases sitting between them. Per the germline V gene, CDR1 is WSHSY and CDR2 is SAAADI. This clonotype was recorded a few times. The sequence was obtained from a man aged 25-45 years with Graves' ophthalmopathy. Sequencing was performed on blood. This chain links TRBV10-2 with TRBJ2-3; D gene ambiguous. The CDR3 DNA sequence: TGCGCCAGCAGTGACCTCGGAAGGTACACAGATACGCAGTATTTT. This encodes CASSDLGRYTDTQYF.